One sample yielded the 27 T cell receptor beta chains listed below, sequenced in a study of T cells in localized non-small cell lung cancer. Repertoires were generated with immunoSEQ multiplex PCR, while TCRdb's copy carries only in-frame clones and drops some. The table lists approximately 50,000 clones, roughly nine tenths of them singletons, with 2.5% in the top ten. Specimen: PBMCs, collected before any cancer treatment. Source of these receptors: a man aged 40 to 69 with stage II lung adenocarcinoma.

This rearrangement joins TRBV6-1 to TRBJ2-5; 8 positions agree with TRBD1. J lost 3 bases, V lost 6 bases, and 9 bases had no gene match. The CDR3 has 15 amino acids. CDR1 and CDR2 from the germline V gene are MNHNS and SASEGT. The CDR3 loop reads CASSHTVDREETQYF. The CDR3 region has the DNA TGTGCCAGCAGCCATACTGTGGACAGGGAAGAGACCCAGTACTTC.

V is TRBV29-1 and J is TRBJ2-3; 10 bases match TRBD1. The CDR3 is made up of 13 amino acids. Germline V lookup: CDR1 SQVTM, CDR2 ANQGSEA. The J segment lost 6 bases and the V segment lost 5 bases, leaving 5 bases of the junction unmatched. CDR3 residues: CSVRTGGGDTQYF. The CDR3 DNA is TGCAGCGTTCGGACAGGGGGTGGGGATACGCAGTATTTT.

This clone was counted only a few times. The rearrangement links TRBV5-1 to TRBJ1-1; D possibly corresponds to TRBD1 (5 bases). Trimming cost V 4 bases and J 1 base, with 17 bases left between them. Germline V gene sequence: CDR1 SGHRS, CDR2 YFSETQ. CDR3 length equals 16 residues. For the CDR3, the DNA is TGCGCCAGCAGCCTTGGCAGGGCCTCCTCGAACACTGAAGCTTTCTTT. It translates to CASSLGRASSNTEAFF.

The rearrangement joins TRBV14 to TRBJ2-1, with D perhaps matching TRBD1 or TRBD2 (5 bases each). CDR3 length: 18 amino acids. CDR1 is SGHDN, CDR2 FVKESK, per germline. Trimming cost V 3 bases and J 4 bases, with 22 bases left between them. The chain's CDR3 is CASSHRGLDWRQYNEQFF. CDR3 nucleotides: TGTGCCAGCAGCCATCGGGGCTTGGATTGGAGACAGTACAATGAGCAGTTCTTC.

V gene TRBV2 combines with J gene TRBJ1-1; possible D gene TRBD1, 6 bases. CDR3 length: 13 amino acids. Per the germline V gene, CDR1 is SNHLY and CDR2 is FYNNEI. Trimming left V 0 bases short and J 7 bases short, with 9 bases between. The CDR3 DNA reads TGTGCCAGCAGTGAAGCCCCGACAGGTGAAGCTTTCTTT. Encoded protein: CASSEAPTGEAFF.

The chain is built from TRBV30 and TRBJ1-1; no reliable D call. Germline V gene lookup returns CDR1 GTSNPN and CDR2 SVGIG (reference sequence). V dropped 4 bases and J dropped 3 bases, with 12 bases sitting between them. The CDR3 extends over 13 amino acids. The CDR3: CAWNSRYDTEAFF. The CDR3 nucleotides read TGTGCCTGGAACAGCAGATATGACACTGAAGCTTTCTTT.

This clone was counted a single time. The chain is built from TRBV27 and TRBJ1-6, with D possibly matching TRBD1 (5 bases). CDR1 is MNHEY and CDR2 is SMNVEV in the germline V gene (reference sequence). The CDR3 consists of 13 residues. V lost 8 bases and J lost 3, with 8 bases in between. CDR3 sequence: CASGALYNSPLHF. The CDR3 bases are TGTGCCAGCGGGGCGCTCTATAATTCACCCCTCCACTTT.

This clone is termed medium-sized. This chain joins TRBV11-2 and TRBJ2-1; tentative D call: TRBD2 (7 bases). The CDR3 length is 14 residues. From germline, CDR1 is SGHAT and CDR2 FQNNGV. Trimming stripped 7 bases from V and 6 bases from J, with 16 bases between. The DNA of the CDR3 is TGTGCCAGCACCCAAGGGGGGGGTGGCAATGAGCAGTTCTTC. The encoded protein is CASTQGGGGNEQFF.

This chain joins TRBV11-3 and TRBJ2-5, with 10 bases that match TRBD2. Germline V gene sequence: CDR1 SGHNT, CDR2 YENEEA. The CDR3 is 15 amino acids. J gave up 4 bases and V 0 bases, and 2 bases lay outside the gene matches. The CDR3 nucleotides are TGTGCCAGCAGCTTAGATAGCGGGGGGACAGAGACCCAGTACTTC. Amino acids: CASSLDSGGTETQYF.

The J gene is TRBJ2-3, the V gene TRBV2; D is perhaps TRBD1 (6 bases). The V gene lost 5 bases and the J gene lost 3 bases, with 18 bases spanning the gap. This CDR3 has 16 residues. The germline V gene has CDR1 SNHLY and CDR2 FYNNEI. CDR3 in amino acids: CASSPDRPQGTDTQYF. The CDR3 coding sequence is TGTGCCAGCAGTCCCGACAGGCCCCAGGGGACAGATACGCAGTATTTT. Supplemented by reference TRBV2 and TRBJ2-3, the full variable domain reads EPEVTQTPSHQVTQMGQEVILRCVPISNHLYFYWYRQILGQKVEFLVSFYNNEISEKSEIFDDQFSVERPDGSNFTLKIRSTKLEDSAMYFCASSPDRPQGTDTQYFGPGTRLTVL.

This sequence joins TRBV11-1 and TRBJ2-1; 9 bases map to TRBD1. The CDR3 is 15 residues long. Germline V lookup: CDR1 SGHAT, CDR2 FQDESV (reference sequence). J was trimmed by 2 bases and V by 3 bases; bases with no gene match: 2. As DNA, the CDR3 is TGTGCCAGCAGCTTTGGACAGGGGACCTACAATGAGCAGTTCTTC. It encodes CASSFGQGTYNEQFF.

The rearrangement joins TRBV7-3 to TRBJ2-2, with D possibly being TRBD1 or TRBD2 (7 bases each). The CDR3 runs to 15 residues. The germline V and J ends were trimmed by 3 bases and 6 bases, with 14 bases remaining between them. Germline CDR1 is SGHTA and CDR2 is FQGTGA. The CDR3 protein is CASSLTGTNAGELFF. The CDR3 DNA follows: TGTGCCAGCAGCTTGACAGGGACTAATGCCGGGGAGCTGTTTTTT.

The chain has TRBV5-6 and TRBJ2-2; perhaps TRBD1 as D (7 bases). Germline V gives CDR1 SGHDT, CDR2 YYEEEE. V lost 4 bases and J lost 3, with 16 bases in between. CDR3 length: 16 residues. CDR3 bases: TGTGCCAGCAGCCAGCTGCGGGACAGATACACCGGGGAGCTGTTTTTT. Protein sequence: CASSQLRDRYTGELFF.

The chain couples TRBV9 to TRBJ2-6; unclear D gene. CDR1 and CDR2 (germline): SGDLS, YYNGEE. The CDR3 totals 14 residues. V lost 3 bases and J lost 0, with 4 bases in between. The CDR3 DNA reads TGTGCCAGCAGCGGAAGCTCTGGGGCCAACGTCCTGACTTTC. It translates to CASSGSSGANVLTF.

This clone was observed once. The rearrangement uses TRBV10-2 and TRBJ2-7; the D call may be TRBD1 or TRBD2 (7 bases each). Trimming removed 5 bases at V and 3 bases at J, with 17 bases between. CDR3 length: 15 residues. From germline, CDR1 is WSHSY and CDR2 SAAADI. The CDR3 DNA reads as TGCGCCAGCAGTCCCAGGGGGGGGGCAAACTACGAGCAGTACGTC. This gives the protein CASSPRGGANYEQYV.

V and J are TRBV19 and TRBJ1-1, with D possibly matching TRBD1 (6 bases). The V gene's germline CDR1 is LNHDA and CDR2 SQIVND (reference sequence). This CDR3 region has 13 residues. Trimming pared 7 bases from V and 0 bases from J, leaving 9 bases between. The DNA of the CDR3 is TGTGCCAGTACGACAGGCTTGAACACTGAAGCTTTCTTT. It translates to CASTTGLNTEAFF.

The V gene is TRBV19, the J gene TRBJ1-1; no definite D call. The V gene lost 2 bases and the J gene lost 1 base, with 14 bases spanning the gap. This CDR3 is 16 amino acids long. CDR1 is LNHDA and CDR2 is SQIVND in the germline V gene (reference sequence). CDR3 nucleotide sequence: TGTGCCAGTAGTATACGCGGGAGGGTTGGGAACACTGAAGCTTTCTTT. Translation gives CASSIRGRVGNTEAFF.

J is TRBJ2-7 and V is TRBV5-1; D perhaps matches TRBD2 (7 bases). Germline V gives CDR1 SGHRS, CDR2 YFSETQ. The CDR3 runs 15 residues. Deletions cut 3 bases from V and 2 bases from J, with 15 bases between. CDR3 loop: CASSSAGAQTYEQYF. The CDR3 DNA reads TGCGCCAGCAGCTCCGCGGGGGCGCAGACCTACGAGCAGTACTTC. The full variable domain, rest sourced from reference TRBV5-1 and TRBJ2-7, is KAGVTQTPRYLIKTRGQQVTLSCSPISGHRSVSWYQQTPGQGLQFLFEYFSETQRNKGNFPGRFSGRQFSNSRSEMNVSTLELGDSALYLCASSSAGAQTYEQYFGPGTRLTVT.

V and J are TRBV5-1 and TRBJ2-3; TRBD1 aligns across 9 bases. This CDR3 spans 17 amino acids. V lost 6 bases, J lost 0 bases, and 11 bases stayed unmatched. Germline V gene lookup returns CDR1 SGHRS and CDR2 YFSETQ. CDR3 sequence (DNA): TGCGCCAGCACCCCGAGGGGGACAGGGATTAGCACAGATACGCAGTATTTT. It encodes CASTPRGTGISTDTQYF.

The chain combines TRBV30 with TRBJ2-2; no clear D. V lost 5 bases to trimming and J lost 3 bases, with 16 bases between them. The length of the CDR3 is 15 residues. The germline gives CDR1 GTSNPN, CDR2 SVGIG (reference sequence). CDR3: CAWAAPRYDTGELFF. Written as DNA, the CDR3 is TGTGCCTGGGCCGCTCCTCGGTACGACACCGGGGAGCTGTTTTTT.

The rearrangement links TRBV27 to TRBJ2-7; D unresolved. The CDR3 runs 13 residues. Trimming took 5 bases from V and 1 from J, leaving 9 bases between them. Looked up from germline, CDR1 is MNHEY and CDR2 is SMNVEV (reference sequence). The CDR3 loop is CASSATFSYEQYF. CDR3 nucleotide sequence: TGTGCCAGCAGTGCGACATTTTCCTACGAGCAGTACTTC.

By proportion, this clone is medium-sized (0.01 to 0.1%). V is TRBV7-9 and J is TRBJ1-6; 9 nucleotides line up with TRBD1. Germline V lookup: CDR1 SEHNR, CDR2 FQNEAQ (reference sequence). The V segment lost 3 bases and the J segment 10 bases; nucleotides outside the gene matches: 7. The CDR3 length is 15 residues. Written as DNA, the CDR3 is TGTGCCAGCAGCTTCACCGGGACAGGGCACTCACCCCTCCACTTT. Protein sequence: CASSFTGTGHSPLHF.

The CDR3 here is CASSFRQGEGQPQHF. The CDR3 region has the DNA TGTGCCAGCAGCTTTAGGCAGGGGGAGGGACAGCCCCAGCATTTT. The V call is TRBV13, the J call TRBJ1-5; 7 bases align to TRBD1. J gave up 7 bases and V 3 bases, and 9 bases lay outside the gene matches. The CDR3 has 15 residues. In germline, CDR1 is PRHDT, CDR2 FYEKMQ (reference sequence). The entire variable domain, with the rest obtained from reference TRBV13 and TRBJ1-5, is as follows: AAGVIQSPRHLIKEKRETATLKCYPIPRHDTVYWYQQGPGQDPQFLISFYEKMQSDKGSIPDRFSAQQFSDYHSELNMSSLELGDSALYFCASSFRQGEGQPQHFGDGTRLSIL.

V is TRBV10-3 and J is TRBJ1-1; no clear D. The V gene lost 6 bases and the J gene lost 4 bases, with 9 bases spanning the gap. The CDR3 runs 12 residues. Per the germline V gene, CDR1 is ENHRY and CDR2 is SYGVKD. The CDR3 here is CAISTSSTEAFF. CDR3 DNA sequence: TGTGCCATCAGCACCTCGAGCACTGAAGCTTTCTTT.

This clone was seen a few times. The chain links TRBV19 to TRBJ1-2; unclear D gene. The CDR3 spans 11 residues. Trimming stripped 5 bases from V and 7 bases from J, with 8 bases between. Germline assignment: CDR1 LNHDA and CDR2 SQIVND (reference sequence). CDR3 nucleotides: TGTGCCAGTAGTGCCCTAGGTGGCTACACCTTC. Its protein is CASSALGGYTF.

This clone was seen more than once but under ten times. The chain links TRBV2 to TRBJ1-6; D ambiguous. Per the germline V gene, CDR1 is SNHLY and CDR2 is FYNNEI. Trimming cost V 1 base and J 0 bases, with 7 bases left between them. CDR3 length: 16 residues. The CDR3 is CASSEGVSSYNSPLHF. The CDR3 DNA reads TGTGCCAGCAGTGAAGGGGTGAGCTCCTATAATTCACCCCTCCACTTT.

This clone was found a few times. The chain joins TRBV5-1 to TRBJ2-6; 8 bases are a match to TRBD2. CDR1 and CDR2 (germline): SGHRS, YFSETQ. The J segment lost 0 bases and the V segment lost 1 base, leaving 3 bases of the junction unmatched. The CDR3 is 17 residues long. The CDR3 sequence: CASSLTGGASGANVLTF. CDR3 DNA sequence: TGCGCCAGCAGCTTGACCGGGGGGGCCTCTGGGGCCAACGTCCTGACTTTC.